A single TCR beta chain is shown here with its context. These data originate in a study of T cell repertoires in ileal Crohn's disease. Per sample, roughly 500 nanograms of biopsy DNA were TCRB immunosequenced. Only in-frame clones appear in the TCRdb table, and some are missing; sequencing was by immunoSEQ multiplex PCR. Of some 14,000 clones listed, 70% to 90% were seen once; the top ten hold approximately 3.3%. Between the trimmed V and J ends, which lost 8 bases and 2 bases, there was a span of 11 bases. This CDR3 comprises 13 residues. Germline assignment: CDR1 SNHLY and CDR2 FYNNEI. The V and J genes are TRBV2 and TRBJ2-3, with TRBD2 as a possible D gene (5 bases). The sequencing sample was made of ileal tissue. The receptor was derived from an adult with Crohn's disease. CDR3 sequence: CASGMRDTDTQYF. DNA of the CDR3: TGTGCCAGCGGAATGAGGGACACAGATACGCAGTATTTT.